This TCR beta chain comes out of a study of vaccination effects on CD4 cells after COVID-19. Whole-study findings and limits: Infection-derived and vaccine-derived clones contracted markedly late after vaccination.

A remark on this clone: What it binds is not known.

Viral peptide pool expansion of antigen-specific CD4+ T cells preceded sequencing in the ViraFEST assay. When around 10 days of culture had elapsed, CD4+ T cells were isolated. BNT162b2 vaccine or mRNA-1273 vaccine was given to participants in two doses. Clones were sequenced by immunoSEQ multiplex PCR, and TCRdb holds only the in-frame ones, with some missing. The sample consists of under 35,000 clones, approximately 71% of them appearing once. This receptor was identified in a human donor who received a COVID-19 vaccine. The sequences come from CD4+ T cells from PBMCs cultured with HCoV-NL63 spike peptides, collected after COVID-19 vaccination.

In DNA form, the CDR3 reads TGTGCCAGCAGTGAAGGCTGGGGGGCTAACGCAGATACGCAGTATTTT. Translating it yields CASSEGWGANADTQYF. This chain connects TRBV6-4 to TRBJ2-3; perhaps D is TRBD1 or TRBD2 (6 bases each). CDR3 size: 16 residues. The ends were cut back, 3 bases at V and 4 bases at J, with 17 bases in the middle. CDR1 is MRHNA, CDR2 SNTAGT, per germline.